This note documents a single TCR beta chain sequence. The assay was immunoSEQ multiplex PCR, and TCRdb's table has in-frame clones only and misses some. Of 70,000 to 85,000 clones listed, roughly 95% were seen once; the top ten hold less than 0.25%. This entry is derived from a study of technical replicates of blood from several donors. J gave up 9 bases and V 8 bases, and 18 bases lay outside the gene matches. The germline V gene has CDR1 SGHTA and CDR2 FQGTGA. This CDR3 is 16 amino acids long. The source of this sequence is a human donor in good health. This sequence joins TRBV7-3 and TRBJ1-5; 8 nucleotides align to TRBD1. The sample consisted of T cells isolated from PBMCs. The CDR3 sequence is CASYPERDRGLRPQHF. CDR3 sequence (DNA): TGTGCCAGCTATCCCGAAAGAGACAGGGGACTACGGCCCCAGCATTTT.